Reported below is one T cell receptor beta chain. The data belong to a study of blood T cell repertoires in COVID-19. The overall study: From the United States, Italy and Spain came samples of acute and convalescent COVID-19.

Clones were sequenced by immunoSEQ multiplex PCR, and TCRdb holds only the in-frame ones, with some missing. Of approximately 110,000 clones in the sample, around 83% were seen once. V gave up 4 bases and J gave up 4 bases; unmatched junction bases: 13. The germline gives CDR1 MNHNS, CDR2 SASEGT. CDR3 size: 17 residues. The V gene is TRBV6-1, the J gene TRBJ2-3; 8 positions match TRBD2. Sequenced material: peripheral blood. This TCR came from a human donor in a cohort sampled during active COVID-19. The CDR3 region has the DNA TGTGCCAGCAGTGGGCCCTTCCGGGGGGGGCTGGCAGATACGCAGTATTTT. Residues: CASSGPFRGGLADTQYF.